This T cell receptor beta chain was obtained from a study of blood T cell repertoires in COVID-19. Turning to the study itself: Sites across the United States, Italy and Spain contributed samples from acute and convalescent COVID-19.

The method was immunoSEQ multiplex PCR; TCRdb's version includes in-frame clones alone and lacks a portion of them. This table holds a few hundred thousand clones, about 88% found once. This clonotype originated in a man between 65 and 85 years old with acute or convalescent COVID-19. Sequences were obtained from peripheral blood.

The CDR3 sequence is CSVDYRLANNEQFF. For the CDR3, the DNA is TGCAGCGTGGATTACCGACTAGCAAACAATGAGCAGTTCTTC. This sequence joins TRBV29-1 and TRBJ2-1; 7 bases are shared with TRBD2. With V trimmed by 6 bases and J by 5 bases, 10 bases remained unmatched. The CDR3 has 14 residues. The germline V gene has CDR1 SQVTM and CDR2 ANQGSEA.